This TCR beta chain was sequenced for a study of cytomegalovirus exposure and HLA in healthy donors. Study-wide points: The study carried out a later analysis of TCR beta sequences. It associated 15,000 to 20,000 of them with specific HLA alleles at a false discovery rate of 0.05. Productive status was seen about 87% or about 30% of the time for most TCR beta V segments in an earlier analysis.

On this clone itself: Its matching antigen is unknown.

13 Jbeta primers and 60 Vbeta primers were used for the PCR. Data came from immunoSEQ multiplex PCR; TCRdb stores just in-frame clones and leaves some out. The sample contains more than 200,000 clones, roughly 85% of which appear only once. CDR1 is MNHEY, CDR2 SVGAGI, per germline. CDR3 length equals 14 residues. Trimming left V 4 bases short and J 3 bases short, with 12 bases between. The source material was PBMCs. The V and J genes are TRBV6-5 and TRBJ2-5, with D tentatively TRBD2 (7 bases). The receptor's source is a male donor in good health and CMV-seronegative. CDR3 in DNA: TGTGCCAGCAGTTGGGGGGGGCGCGAAGAGACCCAGTACTTC. This gives the protein CASSWGGREETQYF.